This T cell receptor beta chain was recovered during a study of blood T cell repertoires in COVID-19. In the study overall: Specimens from acute and convalescent COVID-19 originated in the United States, Italy and Spain. T cells, B-cell-depleted T cells, or PBMCs provided the cDNA or gDNA that served as material.

Per the original data handling: Cell counts per sample came from amplifying reference gene primers. Measured with immunoSEQ multiplex PCR; TCRdb has only the in-frame clones, and not every one. From that table come the V and J calls and clone size; the DNA was used to work out D and trimming. The sample lists approximately 150,000 clones, 86% occurring once. The material sequenced was peripheral blood. The receptor comes from a man aged 65-85 years with acute or convalescent COVID-19.

The CDR3 nucleotides read TGTGCCAGCAGTGCGGACAGGGGGAGTGAGCAGTTCTTC. As protein: CASSADRGSEQFF. The chain carries TRBV2 and TRBJ2-1; 10 nucleotides agree with TRBD1. V lost 4 bases and J lost 9; bases outside the gene matches: 3. Germline lookup yields CDR1 SNHLY and CDR2 FYNNEI. The CDR3 totals 13 residues. The entire variable domain, with the rest obtained from reference TRBV2 and TRBJ2-1, is as follows: EPEVTQTPSHQVTQMGQEVILRCVPISNHLYFYWYRQILGQKVEFLVSFYNNEISEKSEIFDDQFSVERPDGSNFTLKIRSTKLEDSAMYFCASSADRGSEQFFGPGTRLTVL.